Following are 30 T cell receptor beta chains from one sample sequenced in a study of cytomegalovirus exposure and HLA in healthy donors. Both 60 Vbeta primers and 13 Jbeta primers went into the PCR. Assay used: immunoSEQ multiplex PCR; TCRdb lists only in-frame clones, some missing. The table lists 100,000 to 150,000 clones, more than 60% of them singletons. The sequenced material came from PBMCs. These receptors all stem from a woman aged 18-30 years in good health and CMV-seronegative.

This clone showed up just once. The gene calls are TRBV13 and TRBJ2-7; D remains unclear. Germline V lookup: CDR1 PRHDT, CDR2 FYEKMQ (reference sequence). The CDR3 spans 12 residues. Trimming took off 1 base at V and 6 bases at J, with 7 bases between the two ends. CDR3 sequence: CASSLALSEQYF. Here the CDR3 DNA reads TGTGCCAGCAGCTTAGCCCTAAGCGAGCAGTACTTC.

The chain couples TRBV18 to TRBJ1-1, with D unclear. The CDR3 has 13 amino acids. Germline CDR1 KGHSH, CDR2 LQKENI. Between the trimmed V and J ends, which lost 0 bases and 3 bases, there was a span of 5 bases. In nucleotides, the CDR3 is TGTGCCAGCTCACCACCTGGAGACACTGAAGCTTTCTTT. This codes for CASSPPGDTEAFF.

The chain carries TRBV5-4 and TRBJ1-4; D uncertain. From germline, CDR1 is SGHNT and CDR2 YYREEE (reference sequence). This CDR3 is 13 amino acids long. With 2 bases removed from V and 4 bases from J, the gap between germline ends came to 6 bases. The CDR3 reads CASSFRGNEKLFF. The CDR3 nucleotides are TGTGCCAGCAGCTTCCGGGGTAATGAAAAACTGTTTTTT.

The rearrangement uses TRBV23-1 and TRBJ2-1; D gene unclear. TRBV23-1 is given ORF status, its function remaining uncertain. The CDR3 totals 18 residues. Between the trimmed V and J ends, which lost 8 bases and 3 bases, there was a span of 26 bases. CDR3 sequence (DNA): TGCGCCAGCCGGGTGCCGACGCTTGGTACCCACCACTACAATGAGCAGTTCTTC. It translates to CASRVPTLGTHHYNEQFF.

The rearrangement uses TRBV27 and TRBJ2-2, with 7 bases aligning to TRBD1. V dropped 6 bases and J dropped 1; count of bases not matched to a gene: 8. Germline loops: CDR1 MNHEY, CDR2 SMNVEV (reference sequence). The CDR3 is made up of 16 amino acids. The CDR3 bases are TGTGCCAGCAGACATTCAGGGACAGAGAACACCGGGGAGCTGTTTTTT. This encodes CASRHSGTENTGELFF.

The chain employs TRBV30 and TRBJ1-2, with 7 bases that match TRBD1. Germline V gene lookup returns CDR1 GTSNPN and CDR2 SVGIG (reference sequence). V lost 3 bases to trimming and J lost 4 bases; unmatched junction nucleotides: 8. This CDR3 contains 14 residues. CDR3 DNA: TGTGCCTGGAGCCCTGCCGGGACAGTCTATGGCTACACCTTC. It specifies CAWSPAGTVYGYTF.

The chain couples TRBV30 to TRBJ1-1; D unresolved. CDR3 length: 13 amino acids. V was shortened by 2 bases and J by 5 bases, with 12 bases between the two germline ends. The germline V gene encodes CDR1 GTSNPN and CDR2 SVGIG (reference sequence). CDR3 region: CAWSTIPGTEAFF. The CDR3 coding sequence is TGTGCCTGGAGTACAATCCCCGGGACTGAAGCTTTCTTT.

The V call is TRBV5-1, the J call TRBJ1-3; 9 nucleotides agree with TRBD1. In germline, CDR1 is SGHRS, CDR2 YFSETQ. Unmatched junction bases numbered 5, after V lost 4 bases and J lost 3 bases. CDR3 length equals 15 residues. This CDR3 reads CASSPGQGHGNTIYF. In DNA form, the CDR3 reads TGCGCCAGCAGCCCTGGACAGGGGCATGGAAACACCATATATTTT.

This chain uses TRBV6-5 with TRBJ1-4; D is uncertain. The ends were cut back, 0 bases at V and 0 bases at J, with 5 bases in the middle. CDR1 and CDR2 from the germline V gene are MNHEY and SVGAGI. The CDR3 has 15 amino acids. CDR3 sequence: CASSYSPATNEKLFF. In DNA, the CDR3 is TGTGCCAGCAGTTACTCGCCGGCAACTAATGAAAAACTGTTTTTT.

The CDR3 here is CASSSQGAGTEAFF. For the CDR3, the DNA is TGTGCCAGCAGTTCGCAGGGGGCTGGAACTGAAGCTTTCTTT. The V gene is TRBV6-4, the J gene TRBJ1-1; 8 nucleotides line up with TRBD1. V lost 5 bases, J lost 5 bases, and 7 bases stayed unmatched. Looked up from germline, CDR1 is MRHNA and CDR2 is SNTAGT. This CDR3 is built from 14 residues.

The chain combines TRBV5-1 with TRBJ1-2, with D tentatively TRBD1 (5 bases). The CDR3 runs to 15 residues. Trimming pared 3 bases from V and 4 bases from J, leaving 16 bases between. Looked up from germline, CDR1 is SGHRS and CDR2 is YFSETQ. The CDR3 coding sequence is TGCGCCAGCAGCTGGACGCAGGGAGGAAGCTATGGCTACACCTTC. Its protein product is CASSWTQGGSYGYTF.

This clone was recorded only once. The J gene is TRBJ1-2, the V gene TRBV6-5; perhaps TRBD1 as D (6 bases). The CDR3 consists of 15 residues. The germline V gene has CDR1 MNHEY and CDR2 SVGAGI. V shed 0 bases and J shed 4 bases, with 12 bases lying between them. The CDR3, as DNA: TGTGCCAGCAGTTACTCCATGGACAGCTCCTATGGCTACACCTTC. It encodes CASSYSMDSSYGYTF.

Here the CDR3 DNA reads TGCGCCAGCAGCCAAGGTACGGGAACTGGAAACACCATATATTTT. This encodes CASSQGTGTGNTIYF. This sequence joins TRBV4-1 and TRBJ1-3; no reliable D call. V lost 1 base and J 2 bases, leaving 9 bases between the germline ends. CDR3 size: 15 residues. Germline V gene data show CDR1 as MGHRA and CDR2 as YSYEKL.

V gene TRBV30 combines with J gene TRBJ1-1; 8 bases fit TRBD1. CDR3 length: 14 residues. The V and J ends lost 5 bases and 7 bases, in that order; junction bases with no gene match: 12. Germline assignment: CDR1 GTSNPN and CDR2 SVGIG (reference sequence). CDR3 DNA: TGTGCCTGGGGTCCCGGACAGGGATTAAGTGAAGCTTTCTTT. It specifies CAWGPGQGLSEAFF.

This clone was seen a handful of times. The gene calls are TRBV27 and TRBJ2-7, with D maybe TRBD1 (6 bases). Germline loops: CDR1 MNHEY, CDR2 SMNVEV (reference sequence). The CDR3 extends over 14 amino acids. V lost 3 bases and J 6 bases, leaving 15 bases between the germline ends. In nucleotides, the CDR3 is TGTGCCAGCAGTTTTGGTCCCAGGGGACGCGAGCAGTACTTC. This translates into CASSFGPRGREQYF.

The chain couples TRBV6-6 to TRBJ2-2, with a weak D call TRBD1 (7 bases). The germline V gene encodes CDR1 MNHNY and CDR2 SVGAGI (reference sequence). V was trimmed by 7 bases and J by 7 bases, leaving 19 bases between them. The CDR3 loop spans 15 amino acids. The CDR3 DNA reads as TGTGCCAGCACCCCGGACCGACAGGGAGGCGGGGAGCTGTTTTTT. It yields the protein CASTPDRQGGGELFF.

V usage is TRBV6-5 and J usage is TRBJ1-1, with unresolved D. The V end was cut by 3 bases, the J end by 6 bases, with 11 bases between. Germline V gene sequence: CDR1 MNHEY, CDR2 SVGAGI. CDR3 length: 13 amino acids. The CDR3, as DNA: TGTGCCAGCAGTTATGAGGTCGAGGCTGAAGCTTTCTTT. Translated: CASSYEVEAEAFF.

With regard to this clone: At one boundary the junction diverges from the germline segment, which might be a read error. V and J are TRBV2 and TRBJ1-1; D is unclear. Germline V gene sequence: CDR1 SNHLY, CDR2 FYNNEI. The CDR3 runs 11 residues. The CDR3 sequence: CASRELGAAGF. Written as DNA, the CDR3 is TGTGCCAGCAGGGAATTGGGAGCCGCTGGATTT. Full variable domain (rest looked up from reference TRBV2 and TRBJ1-1): EPEVTQTPSHQVTQMGQEVILRCVPISNHLYFYWYRQILGQKVEFLVSFYNNEISEKSEIFDDQFSVERPDGSNFTLKIRSTKLEDSAMYFCASRELGAAGFGQGTRLTVV.

V usage is TRBV6-1 and J usage is TRBJ1-1; weak D call: TRBD1 (6 bases). The germline CDR1 and CDR2 sequences are MNHNS and SASEGT. V was shortened by 6 bases and J by 0 bases, with 11 bases between the two germline ends. The length of the CDR3 is 14 residues. The CDR3 DNA reads TGTGCCAGCAGGCGAGGGGGGGTGAACACTGAAGCTTTCTTT. Translated: CASRRGGVNTEAFF.

The chain carries TRBV30 and TRBJ2-7, with TRBD2 identical over 8 bases. The CDR3 is 13 residues long. Germline V CDR1 and CDR2: GTSNPN, SVGIG (reference sequence). V dropped 8 bases and J dropped 1; count of bases not matched to a gene: 7. The CDR3 nucleotides are TGTGCCCACCGGGAGGGGTCATCCTACGAGCAGTACTTC. This sequence encodes CAHREGSSYEQYF.

The chain is built from TRBV4-2 and TRBJ2-7; TRBD2 agrees at 7 bases. V was clipped by 1 base and J by 0 bases; unmatched bases: 3. Germline loops: CDR1 LGHNA, CDR2 YNFKEQ. This CDR3 region has 15 residues. Here the CDR3 DNA reads TGTGCCAGCAGCCAAGGGGAGGGAACCTCCTACGAGCAGTACTTC. This codes for CASSQGEGTSYEQYF.

V gene TRBV18 combines with J gene TRBJ1-1, with D unresolved. From germline, CDR1 is KGHSH and CDR2 LQKENI. This CDR3 spans 14 amino acids. The ends were cut back, 5 bases at V and 0 bases at J, with 10 bases in the middle. The CDR3 sequence is CASSLQILNTEAFF. DNA for the CDR3: TGTGCCAGCTCATTACAGATCCTGAACACTGAAGCTTTCTTT.

The CDR3 protein is CSVETGLAGSSYNEQFF. The CDR3 DNA sequence: TGCAGCGTTGAGACGGGACTAGCGGGATCCTCCTACAATGAGCAGTTCTTC. The chain uses TRBV29-1 and TRBJ2-1, with TRBD2 matching 13 bases. The CDR3 is 17 amino acids. V was pared by 3 bases and J by 0 bases, with 5 bases of the junction left unmatched. Germline V gives CDR1 SQVTM, CDR2 ANQGSEA.

This chain connects TRBV27 to TRBJ1-1, with TRBD1 matching over 7 bases. Losses at the gene ends were 3 bases for V and 1 base for J; bases not matched to a gene: 2. The V gene's germline CDR1 is MNHEY and CDR2 SMNVEV (reference sequence). The CDR3 is made up of 14 amino acids. CDR3 residues: CASSFGTANTEAFF. In nucleotides, the CDR3 is TGTGCCAGCAGTTTCGGGACAGCGAACACTGAAGCTTTCTTT.

The chain is built from TRBV2 and TRBJ2-7; 9 nucleotides match TRBD2. The CDR3 covers 14 residues. V lost 1 base, J lost 4 bases, and 2 bases stayed unmatched. Germline loops: CDR1 SNHLY, CDR2 FYNNEI. This CDR3 is CASSEGLAGYEQYF. DNA of the CDR3: TGTGCCAGCAGTGAAGGGCTAGCGGGATACGAGCAGTACTTC.

The chain links TRBV7-8 to TRBJ2-3; TRBD1 agrees at 8 bases. The CDR3 runs to 15 residues. Germline CDR1 is SGHVS and CDR2 is FQNEAQ. J lost 5 bases, V lost 1 base, and 5 bases had no gene match. The CDR3 nucleotides are TGTGCCAGCAGCTTAGATCTCAGGGGGCAAGATACGCAGTATTTT. It codes for CASSLDLRGQDTQYF.

V and J are TRBV7-2 and TRBJ1-1; 10 positions match TRBD1. Germline V gene lookup returns CDR1 SGHTA and CDR2 FQGNSA. CDR3 size: 16 residues. The trim removed 5 bases at V and 1 base at J, leaving 7 bases unmatched. As DNA, the CDR3 is TGTGCCAGCAGCCTTGGGACAGGGGCTACGAACACTGAAGCTTTCTTT. This codes for CASSLGTGATNTEAFF. The entire variable domain, with the rest obtained from reference TRBV7-2 and TRBJ1-1, is as follows: GAGVSQSPSNKVTEKGKDVELRCDPISGHTALYWYRQSLGQGLEFLIYFQGNSAPDKSGLPSDRFSAERTGGSVSTLTIQRTQQEDSAVYLCASSLGTGATNTEAFFGQGTRLTVV.

This clone was observed a handful of times. At one end the junction does not follow the germline gene, possibly because of a read error. This sequence joins TRBV5-1 and TRBJ1-1; D not resolved. Germline CDR1 is SGHRS and CDR2 is YFSETQ. This CDR3 contains 14 residues. The CDR3: CASSLLAERTEAFF. The DNA for the CDR3 is TGTGCCAGCAGCTTGTTGGCCGAGAGGACTGAAGCTTTCTTT.

The CDR3 DNA follows: TGTGCCAGTTTACCCGTTCGGACAGGGAGAGGAACTGAAGCTTTCTTT. Translated, it gives CASLPVRTGRGTEAFF. The chain links TRBV19 to TRBJ1-1; the match to TRBD1 covers 8 bases. Unmatched junction bases numbered 16, after V lost 8 bases and J lost 5 bases. Germline V gene data show CDR1 as LNHDA and CDR2 as SQIVND (reference sequence). The CDR3 is 16 amino acids.

The chain carries TRBV18 and TRBJ2-7, with 13 bases that match TRBD2. The J segment lost 1 base and the V segment lost 6 bases, leaving 6 bases of the junction unmatched. The CDR3 totals 16 residues. Germline V gene lookup returns CDR1 KGHSH and CDR2 LQKENI. The CDR3 DNA follows: TGTGCCAGCTCCCCAAGACTAGCGGGAGGATCCTACGAGCAGTACTTC. Translation gives CASSPRLAGGSYEQYF. Combining the CDR3 with reference TRBV18 and TRBJ2-7 gives the whole variable domain NAGVMQNPRHLVRRRGQEARLRCSPMKGHSHVYWYRQLPEEGLKFMVYLQKENIIDESGMPKERFSAEFPKEGPSILRIQQVVRGDSAAYFCASSPRLAGGSYEQYFGPGTRLTVT.